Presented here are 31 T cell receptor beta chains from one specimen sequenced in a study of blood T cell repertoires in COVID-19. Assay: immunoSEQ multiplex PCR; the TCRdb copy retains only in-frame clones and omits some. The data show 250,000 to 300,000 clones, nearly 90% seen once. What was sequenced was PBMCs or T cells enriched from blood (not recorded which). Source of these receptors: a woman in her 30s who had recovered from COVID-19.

For the CDR3, the DNA is TGTGCCATCAGAACAACTAGCGGGGGGAGATACGAGCAGTACTTC. This translates into CAIRTTSGGRYEQYF. V and J are TRBV10-3 and TRBJ2-7; 12 positions agree with TRBD2. Germline-derived CDR1 and CDR2 are ENHRY and SYGVKD. The CDR3 has 15 amino acids. V was clipped by 6 bases and J by 4 bases; unmatched bases: 7.

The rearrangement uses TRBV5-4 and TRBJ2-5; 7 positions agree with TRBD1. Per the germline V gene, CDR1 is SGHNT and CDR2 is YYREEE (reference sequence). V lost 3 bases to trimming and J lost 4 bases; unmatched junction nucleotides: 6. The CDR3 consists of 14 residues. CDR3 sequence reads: CASSSPGDRETQYF. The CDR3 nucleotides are TGTGCCAGCAGCTCCCCCGGGGACAGAGAGACCCAGTACTTC.

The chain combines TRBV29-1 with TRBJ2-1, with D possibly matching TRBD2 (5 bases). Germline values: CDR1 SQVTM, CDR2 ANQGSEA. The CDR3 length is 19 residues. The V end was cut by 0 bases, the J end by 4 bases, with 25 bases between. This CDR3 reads CSVEDPVRKRGILYNEQFF. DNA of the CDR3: TGCAGCGTTGAAGATCCGGTCCGGAAGAGAGGGATCCTATACAATGAGCAGTTCTTC.

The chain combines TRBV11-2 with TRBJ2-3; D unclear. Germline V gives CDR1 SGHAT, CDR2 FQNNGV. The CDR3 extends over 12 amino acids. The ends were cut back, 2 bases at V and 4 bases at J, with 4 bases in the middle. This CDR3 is CASSLPSDTQYF. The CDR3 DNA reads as TGTGCCAGCAGCTTACCCTCAGATACGCAGTATTTT.

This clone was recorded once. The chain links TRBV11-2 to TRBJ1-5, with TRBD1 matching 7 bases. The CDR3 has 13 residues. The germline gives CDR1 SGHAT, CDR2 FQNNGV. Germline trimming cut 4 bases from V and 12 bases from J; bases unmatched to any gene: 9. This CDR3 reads CASSWGLGDSQHF. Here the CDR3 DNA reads TGTGCCAGCAGCTGGGGGTTGGGGGACAGCCAGCATTTT.

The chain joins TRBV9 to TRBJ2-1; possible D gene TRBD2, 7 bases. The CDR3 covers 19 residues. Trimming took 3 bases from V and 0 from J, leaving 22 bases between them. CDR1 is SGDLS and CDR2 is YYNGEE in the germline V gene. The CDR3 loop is CASSERGRGGGLSYNEQFF. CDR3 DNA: TGTGCCAGCAGCGAGCGGGGTCGTGGCGGGGGCCTCTCCTACAATGAGCAGTTCTTC.

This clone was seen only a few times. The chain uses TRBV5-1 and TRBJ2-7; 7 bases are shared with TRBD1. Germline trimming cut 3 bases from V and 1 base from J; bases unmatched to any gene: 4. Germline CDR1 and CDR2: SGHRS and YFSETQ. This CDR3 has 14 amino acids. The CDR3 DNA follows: TGCGCCAGCAGCTCCGAGGGACAGTCCTACGAGCAGTACTTC. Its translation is CASSSEGQSYEQYF.

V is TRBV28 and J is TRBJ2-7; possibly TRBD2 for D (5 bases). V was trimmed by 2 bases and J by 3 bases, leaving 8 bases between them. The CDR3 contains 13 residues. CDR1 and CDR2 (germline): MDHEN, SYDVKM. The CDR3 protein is CASSLPSRYEQYF. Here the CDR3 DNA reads TGTGCCAGCAGTTTACCTAGCCGCTACGAGCAGTACTTC.

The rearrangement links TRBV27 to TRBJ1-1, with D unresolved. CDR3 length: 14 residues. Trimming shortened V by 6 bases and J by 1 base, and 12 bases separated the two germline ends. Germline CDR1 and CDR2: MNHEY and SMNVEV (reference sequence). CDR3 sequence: CASSFMGGNTEAFF. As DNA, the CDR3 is TGTGCCAGCAGCTTTATGGGAGGGAACACTGAAGCTTTCTTT.

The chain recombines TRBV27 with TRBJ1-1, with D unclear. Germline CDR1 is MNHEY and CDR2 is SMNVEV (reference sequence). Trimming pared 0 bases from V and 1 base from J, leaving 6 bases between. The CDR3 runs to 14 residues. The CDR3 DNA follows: TGTGCCAGCAGTTTATCTTCCGGGAACACTGAAGCTTTCTTT. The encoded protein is CASSLSSGNTEAFF.

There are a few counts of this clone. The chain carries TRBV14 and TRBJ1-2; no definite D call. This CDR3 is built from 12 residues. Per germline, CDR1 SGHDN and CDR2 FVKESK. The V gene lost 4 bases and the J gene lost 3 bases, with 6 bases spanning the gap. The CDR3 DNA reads TGTGCCAGCAGCCTTTTAGACTATGGCTACACCTTC. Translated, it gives CASSLLDYGYTF.

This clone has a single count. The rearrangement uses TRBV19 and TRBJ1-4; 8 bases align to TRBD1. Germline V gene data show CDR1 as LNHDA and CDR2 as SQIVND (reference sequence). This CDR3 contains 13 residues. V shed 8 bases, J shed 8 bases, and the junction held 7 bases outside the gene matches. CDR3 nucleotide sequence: TGTGCCAGTTCGGACAGGGCGGTCGAAAAACTGTTTTTT. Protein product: CASSDRAVEKLFF.

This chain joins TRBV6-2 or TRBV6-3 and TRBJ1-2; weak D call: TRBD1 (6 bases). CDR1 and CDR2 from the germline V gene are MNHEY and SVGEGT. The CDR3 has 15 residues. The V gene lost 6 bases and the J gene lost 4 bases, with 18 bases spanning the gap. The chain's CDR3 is CASSLLRQVSYGYTF. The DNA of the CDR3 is TGTGCCAGCAGCCTCCTACGACAGGTTAGCTATGGCTACACCTTC.

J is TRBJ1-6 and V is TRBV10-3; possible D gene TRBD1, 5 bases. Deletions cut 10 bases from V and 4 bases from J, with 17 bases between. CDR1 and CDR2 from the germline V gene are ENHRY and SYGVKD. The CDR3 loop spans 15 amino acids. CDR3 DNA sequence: TGTGCCACCTGGGGGGGGAACGCGTATAATTCACCCCTCCACTTT. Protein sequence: CATWGGNAYNSPLHF.

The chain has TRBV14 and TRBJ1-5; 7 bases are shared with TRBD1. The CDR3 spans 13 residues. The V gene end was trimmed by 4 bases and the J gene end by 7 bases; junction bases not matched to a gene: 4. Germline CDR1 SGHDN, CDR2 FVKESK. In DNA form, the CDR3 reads TGTGCCAGCAGCCCTCAGGGGGGCCAGCCCCAGCATTTT. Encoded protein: CASSPQGGQPQHF.

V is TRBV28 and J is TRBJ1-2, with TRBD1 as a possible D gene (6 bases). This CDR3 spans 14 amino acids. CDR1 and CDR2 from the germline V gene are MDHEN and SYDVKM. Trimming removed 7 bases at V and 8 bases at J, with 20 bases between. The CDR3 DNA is TGTGCCAGCACCATAGGGGGGGCGCCCGGGGGCTACACCTTC. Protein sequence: CASTIGGAPGGYTF.

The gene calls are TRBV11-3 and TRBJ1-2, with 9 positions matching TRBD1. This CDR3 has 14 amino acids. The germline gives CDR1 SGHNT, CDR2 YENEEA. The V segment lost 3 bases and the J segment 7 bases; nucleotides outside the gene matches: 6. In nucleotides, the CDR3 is TGTGCCAGCAGCTTGGGACAGGGCATTAGTGGCTACACCTTC. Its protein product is CASSLGQGISGYTF.

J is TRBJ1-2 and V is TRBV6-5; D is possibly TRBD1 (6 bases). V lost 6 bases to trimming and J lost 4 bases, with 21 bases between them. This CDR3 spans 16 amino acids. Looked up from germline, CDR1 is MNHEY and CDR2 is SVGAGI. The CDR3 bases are TGTGCCAGCAGCTACACAATTTCAGGGGCGTCCTATGGCTACACCTTC. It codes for CASSYTISGASYGYTF.

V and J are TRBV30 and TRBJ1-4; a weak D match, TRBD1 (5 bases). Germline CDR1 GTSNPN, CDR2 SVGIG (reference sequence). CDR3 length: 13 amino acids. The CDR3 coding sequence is TGTGCGCAGTCTTACGGGGGGAGTGAAAAACTGTTTTTT. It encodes CAQSYGGSEKLFF.

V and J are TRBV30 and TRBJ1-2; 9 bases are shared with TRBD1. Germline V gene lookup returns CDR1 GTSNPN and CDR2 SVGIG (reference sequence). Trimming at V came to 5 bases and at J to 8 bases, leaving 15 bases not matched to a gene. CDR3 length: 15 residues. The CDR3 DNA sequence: TGTGCCTGGGCCCTACTAATGCGGGACAGGGACGGCTACACCTTC. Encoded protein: CAWALLMRDRDGYTF.

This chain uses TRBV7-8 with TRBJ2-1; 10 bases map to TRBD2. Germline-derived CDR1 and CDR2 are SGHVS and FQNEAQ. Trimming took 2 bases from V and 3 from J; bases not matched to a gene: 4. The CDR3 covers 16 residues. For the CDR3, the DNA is TGTGCCAGCAGCTTATTCTTAGCGGGAGGCTACAATGAGCAGTTCTTC. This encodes CASSLFLAGGYNEQFF.

CDR3 sequence reads: CASSLDVNSGGGYTF. The CDR3 DNA is TGCGCCAGCAGCTTGGACGTGAACTCGGGGGGTGGCTACACCTTC. The chain recombines TRBV5-1 with TRBJ1-2; the D gene is possibly TRBD1 (5 bases). V dropped 0 bases and J dropped 7 bases, with 16 bases sitting between them. Germline V gene sequence: CDR1 SGHRS, CDR2 YFSETQ. The CDR3 runs 15 residues.

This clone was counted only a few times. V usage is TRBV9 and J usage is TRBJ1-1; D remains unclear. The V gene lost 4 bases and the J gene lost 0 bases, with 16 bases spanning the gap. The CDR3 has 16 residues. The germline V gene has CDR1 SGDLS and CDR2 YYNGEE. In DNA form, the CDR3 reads TGTGCCAGCAGCCCAGTCCGGGATCTTTTGAACACTGAAGCTTTCTTT. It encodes CASSPVRDLLNTEAFF.

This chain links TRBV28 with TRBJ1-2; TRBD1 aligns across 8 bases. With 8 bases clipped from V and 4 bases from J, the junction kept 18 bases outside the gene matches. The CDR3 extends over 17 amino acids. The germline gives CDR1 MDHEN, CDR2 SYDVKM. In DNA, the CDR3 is TGTGCCAGCGGATTAGGGACAGGCTTACAGGGTGCCTATGGCTACACCTTC. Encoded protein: CASGLGTGLQGAYGYTF.

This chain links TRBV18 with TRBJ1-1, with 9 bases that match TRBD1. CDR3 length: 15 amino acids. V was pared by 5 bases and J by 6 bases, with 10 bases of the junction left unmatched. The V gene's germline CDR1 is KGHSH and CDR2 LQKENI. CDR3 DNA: TGTGCCAGCTCAATTGCCGGGACAGGGTATCCTGAAGCTTTCTTT. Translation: CASSIAGTGYPEAFF.

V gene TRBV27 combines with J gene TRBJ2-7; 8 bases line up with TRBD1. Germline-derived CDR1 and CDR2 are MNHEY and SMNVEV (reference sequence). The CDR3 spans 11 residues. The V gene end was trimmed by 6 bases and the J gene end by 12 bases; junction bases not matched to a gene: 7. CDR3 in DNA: TGTGCCAGCAGCCGTGGACAGGGTCTGTACTTC. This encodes CASSRGQGLYF.

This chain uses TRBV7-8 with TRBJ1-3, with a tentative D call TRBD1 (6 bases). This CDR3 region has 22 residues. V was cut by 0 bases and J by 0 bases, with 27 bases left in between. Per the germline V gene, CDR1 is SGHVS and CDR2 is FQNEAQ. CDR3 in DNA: TGTGCCAGCAGCTTAGCTCCAGCCCCGACCGGGACATATATTGACTCTGGAAACACCATATATTTT. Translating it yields CASSLAPAPTGTYIDSGNTIYF.

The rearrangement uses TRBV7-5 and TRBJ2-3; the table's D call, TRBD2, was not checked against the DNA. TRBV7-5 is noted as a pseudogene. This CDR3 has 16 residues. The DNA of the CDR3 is TGTGTCAGAAGCTATAGACTAGGTCGAAGCACAGATACGCAGTATTTT. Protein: CVRSYRLGRSTDTQYF.

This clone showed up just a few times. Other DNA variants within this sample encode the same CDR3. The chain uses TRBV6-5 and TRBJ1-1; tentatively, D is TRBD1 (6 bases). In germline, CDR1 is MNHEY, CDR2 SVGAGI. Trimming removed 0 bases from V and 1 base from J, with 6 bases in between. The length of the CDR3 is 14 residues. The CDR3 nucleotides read TGTGCCAGCAGTTACTCCAGGGGGAACACTGAAGCTTTCTTT. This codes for CASSYSRGNTEAFF.

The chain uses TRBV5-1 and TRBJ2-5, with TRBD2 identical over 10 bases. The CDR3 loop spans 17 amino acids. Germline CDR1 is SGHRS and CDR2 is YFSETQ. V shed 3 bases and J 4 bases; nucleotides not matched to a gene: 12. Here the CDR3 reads CASSSTPLAGGRETQYF. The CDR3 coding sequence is TGCGCCAGCAGCTCCACCCCTTTAGCGGGAGGTAGAGAGACCCAGTACTTC.

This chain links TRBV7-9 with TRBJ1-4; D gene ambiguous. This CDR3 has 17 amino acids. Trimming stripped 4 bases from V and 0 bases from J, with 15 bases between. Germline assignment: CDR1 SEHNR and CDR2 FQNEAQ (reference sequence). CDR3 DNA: TGTGCCAGCAGCTCAAAGAGAACGGTTGCAACTAATGAAAAACTGTTTTTT. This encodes CASSSKRTVATNEKLFF. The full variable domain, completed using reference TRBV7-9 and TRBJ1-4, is DTGVSQNPRHKITKRGQNVTFRCDPISEHNRLYWYRQTLGQGPEFLTYFQNEAQLEKSRLLSDRFSAERPKGSFSTLEIQRTEQGDSAMYLCASSSKRTVATNEKLFFGSGTQLSVL.